The clone carrying this T cell receptor (beta chain) has at least ten counts. TCRdb independently ran MiXCR on the reads; one entry per CDR3 protein. The sample shows approximately 750,000 distinct CDR3 sequences, roughly 36% of them seen only once. These data come from a study of T cell repertoires in cytomegalovirus infection. The sequence was obtained from a human donor in good health (CMV status not recorded). Some clones in this sample may be carry-over from other donors' samples. The sample comprised PBMCs.

As DNA, the CDR3 is TGTGCCAGCAGCAGGCGGGACAGAGAAGCTTTCTTT. Protein: CASSRRDREAFF. The rearrangement uses TRBV12-3 or TRBV12-4 and TRBJ1-1; 7 bases are shared with TRBD1. With 6 bases clipped from V and 8 bases from J, the junction kept 6 bases outside the gene matches. The CDR3 length is 12 residues.